Listed below are T cell receptor beta chains from one sample, sequenced in a study of control samples from healthy donors and cancer patients. Here immunoSEQ multiplex PCR was the method, and the copy in TCRdb shows in-frame clones only, minus some. Of some 49,000 clones listed, about 86% were seen once; the top ten hold over 2.5%. The sequencing input was PBMCs. The receptor set was obtained from a woman aged 45-65 years with lung cancer. The CDR3 runs from the conserved cysteine through the conserved F or W. A D gene is named only where the DNA matches it firmly. Only part of the rows carry a size: once, few, many, or a class if the clone is expanded.

J: TRBJ1-5
size: -
D: TRBD1
V: TRBV4-1
DNA: TGCGCCAGCAGCCAAGGAACAGGGGCAGGCCAGCCCCAGCATTTT
CDR3: CASSQGTGAGQPQHF

J: TRBJ2-5
size: -
D: TRBD2
V: TRBV3-1/TRBV3-2
DNA: TGTGCCAGCAGCCTACTAGCGGGGGTCGAGACCCAGTACTTC
CDR3: CASSLLAGVETQYF

J: TRBJ1-5
size: -
D: TRBD1
V: TRBV19
DNA: TGTGCCAGTAGTGCCGGGACAGGGGGCTACAATCAGCCCCAGCATTTT
CDR3: CASSAGTGGYNQPQHF

J: TRBJ1-4
size: once
D: TRBD1
V: TRBV28
DNA: TGTGCCAGCAGTGAGACAGGGGCTAATGAAAAACTGTTTTTT
CDR3: CASSETGANEKLFF

J: TRBJ2-3
size: few
D: TRBD1
V: TRBV19
DNA: TGTGCCAGTAGTTTACTTGGACAGGACACAGATACGCAGTATTTT
CDR3: CASSLLGQDTDTQYF

J: TRBJ1-1
size: once
D: TRBD1
V: TRBV19
DNA: TGTGCCAGTAGTATATACACCCGACAGGGGGCGAACACTGAAGCTTTCTTT
CDR3: CASSIYTRQGANTEAFF

J: TRBJ1-5
size: once
D: -
V: TRBV7-8
DNA: TGTGCCAGCAGCTTGACGGTGCAGGGACAGCCCCAGCATTTT
CDR3: CASSLTVQGQPQHF

J: TRBJ2-2
size: few
D: TRBD1
V: TRBV28
DNA: TGTGCCGGCAAGGGGGCCGGGAACACCGGGGAGCTGTTTTTT
CDR3: CAGKGAGNTGELFF

J: TRBJ1-1
size: -
D: -
V: TRBV6-6
DNA: TGTGCCAGCAGTTACTCTGGGGGACTCAACACTGAAGCTTTCTTT
CDR3: CASSYSGGLNTEAFF

J: TRBJ2-3
size: -
D: -
V: TRBV5-1
DNA: TGCGCCAGCAGCCCCTGGGGGCAAATTAGCGATACGCAGTATTTT
CDR3: CASSPWGQISDTQYF

J: TRBJ1-3
size: once
D: -
V: TRBV19
DNA: TGTGCCAGTAGTATATCAGGGGATGGAAACACCATATATTTT
CDR3: CASSISGDGNTIYF

J: TRBJ1-1
size: -
D: -
V: TRBV6-6
DNA: TGTGCCAGCAGCAACCAGGGAATAGACACTGAAGCTTTCTTT
CDR3: CASSNQGIDTEAFF

J: TRBJ2-7
size: -
D: -
V: TRBV6-5
DNA: TGTGCCAGCAGAACTCTCGGGGGCGGAACCTACGAGCAGTACTTC
CDR3: CASRTLGGGTYEQYF

J: TRBJ1-1
size: -
D: -
V: TRBV24-1
DNA: TGTGCCACCAGTGATTGGAGGGACGCTGAAGCTTTCTTT
CDR3: CATSDWRDAEAFF

J: TRBJ2-1
size: -
D: TRBD1
V: TRBV5-1
DNA: TGCGCCAGCAGCTTCCGGGACAGCAATGAGCAGTTCTTC
CDR3: CASSFRDSNEQFF

J: TRBJ2-5
size: -
D: -
V: TRBV23-1
DNA: TGCGCCAGCAGTCAATCGGACAGTTTACAAGAGACCCAGTACTTC
CDR3: CASSQSDSLQETQYF

J: TRBJ1-1
size: -
D: TRBD1
V: TRBV4-1
DNA: TGCGCCAGCAGCCCCTGGGACAGGGAGAACACTGAAGCTTTCTTT
CDR3: CASSPWDRENTEAFF

J: TRBJ1-6
size: -
D: TRBD1
V: TRBV3-1/TRBV3-2
DNA: TGTGCCAGCAGCCAAGGTTTGGGGACAGGGAATTCACCCCTCCACTTT
CDR3: CASSQGLGTGNSPLHF

J: TRBJ1-4
size: -
D: TRBD1
V: TRBV14
DNA: TGTGCCAGCGTGGACAGGGTAGGGGAAAAACTGTTTTTT
CDR3: CASVDRVGEKLFF

J: TRBJ1-6
size: -
D: -
V: TRBV10-3
DNA: TGTGCCATCAGTGACAGGGGAAATTCACCCCTCCACTTT
CDR3: CAISDRGNSPLHF

J: TRBJ1-2
size: -
D: -
V: TRBV24-1
DNA: TGTGCCACCAGTGAGAACCTAGGGTCTGGCTACACCTTC
CDR3: CATSENLGSGYTF

J: TRBJ2-5
size: -
D: TRBD1
V: TRBV29-1
DNA: TGCAGCGTTGACCCGACAGGGGGAGAGACCCAGTACTTC
CDR3: CSVDPTGGETQYF

J: TRBJ1-1
size: -
D: -
V: TRBV14
DNA: TGTGCCAGCAGCTTGAAATTCGCCGGGACCCGGGACACTGAAGCTTTCTTT
CDR3: CASSLKFAGTRDTEAFF

J: TRBJ2-2
size: -
D: -
V: TRBV7-6
DNA: TGTGCCAGCAGCTTACGGACAGAGAACACCGGGGAGCTGTTTTTT
CDR3: CASSLRTENTGELFF

J: TRBJ2-1
size: -
D: -
V: TRBV5-1
DNA: TGCGCCAGCAGCCTCGGACAGACCTACAATGAGCAGTTCTTC
CDR3: CASSLGQTYNEQFF

J: TRBJ2-5
size: -
D: -
V: TRBV3-1/TRBV3-2
DNA: TGTGCCAGCAGCCAAGTTCAAGAGACCCAGTACTTC
CDR3: CASSQVQETQYF

J: TRBJ2-1
size: -
D: -
V: TRBV9
DNA: TGTGCCAGCAGCGTTCGGGCAGGGACCTACAATGAGCAGTTCTTC
CDR3: CASSVRAGTYNEQFF

J: TRBJ2-7
size: -
D: -
V: TRBV5-1
DNA: TGCGCCAGCAGCTTGGCGGTCAGTTCAGGATACGAGCAGTACTTC
CDR3: CASSLAVSSGYEQYF

J: TRBJ1-2
size: -
D: -
V: TRBV18
DNA: TGTGCCAGCTCACCAAGGGGAAAGGATGGCTACACCTTC
CDR3: CASSPRGKDGYTF

J: TRBJ1-4
size: -
D: -
V: TRBV6-2/TRBV6-3
DNA: TGTGCCAGCAGTTACTACAGGATAATAGGAGAAAAACTGTTTTTT
CDR3: CASSYYRIIGEKLFF

J: TRBJ1-5
size: -
D: -
V: TRBV5-1
DNA: TGCGCCAGCAGCTTGGAGGGTGGGCAGCCCCAGCATTTT
CDR3: CASSLEGGQPQHF

J: TRBJ2-7
size: -
D: -
V: TRBV14
DNA: TGTGCCAGCAGCCTGGAGAGCTCCGAGCAGTACTTC
CDR3: CASSLESSEQYF

J: TRBJ1-4
size: -
D: -
V: TRBV30
DNA: TGTGCCTGGACCCTTGCTGGGCGGACAGCGATTAATGAAAAACTGTTTTTT
CDR3: CAWTLAGRTAINEKLFF

J: TRBJ1-1
size: -
D: TRBD1
V: TRBV7-9
DNA: TGTGCCAGCAGCTCCAGACAGGGGGAGGCCGAAGCTTTCTTT
CDR3: CASSSRQGEAEAFF

J: TRBJ2-7
size: -
D: TRBD2
V: TRBV7-8
DNA: TGTGCCAGCAGCGGGTTAATCGAACCCGGGGGGGGAGAGCAGTACTTC
CDR3: CASSGLIEPGGGEQYF

J: TRBJ1-2
size: -
D: -
V: TRBV9
DNA: TGTGCCAGCAGCGTAGGGCGGTCCGGGTATGGCTACACCTTC
CDR3: CASSVGRSGYGYTF

J: TRBJ2-4
size: -
D: TRBD1
V: TRBV12-3/TRBV12-4
DNA: TGTGCCAGCAGTTTGGACAGGGGGACACAGTACTTC
CDR3: CASSLDRGTQYF

J: TRBJ1-5
size: -
D: TRBD1
V: TRBV6-1
DNA: TGTGCCAGCAGTGAATCCCGAGGGACAGGGGGCACTCAGCCCCAGCATTTT
CDR3: CASSESRGTGGTQPQHF

J: TRBJ1-1
size: -
D: -
V: TRBV9
DNA: TGTGCCAGCAGCCCGAGGTCAGGGGCTGTTCGCACTGAAGCTTTCTTT
CDR3: CASSPRSGAVRTEAFF

J: TRBJ1-1
size: -
D: -
V: TRBV25-1
DNA: TGTGCCTCTTGGAGGAACACTGAAGCTTTCTTT
CDR3: CASWRNTEAFF

J: TRBJ1-1
size: few
D: TRBD1
V: TRBV24-1
DNA: TGTGCCACCAGTGATTCGACAGGGCGAGGCACTGAAGCTTTCTTT
CDR3: CATSDSTGRGTEAFF

J: TRBJ2-1
size: -
D: -
V: TRBV28
DNA: TGTGCCAGCAGTTTTCTCTGGGGGGTCTCCTCCTACAATGAGCAGTTCTTC
CDR3: CASSFLWGVSSYNEQFF

J: TRBJ1-4
size: -
D: TRBD1
V: TRBV7-9
DNA: TGTGCCAGCAGCTTGGGGGACAGGGGGGACGAAAAACTGTTTTTT
CDR3: CASSLGDRGDEKLFF

J: TRBJ1-1
size: -
D: -
V: TRBV19
DNA: TGTGCCAGTAGTGACCGGGCCTGGGACACTGAAGCTTTCTTT
CDR3: CASSDRAWDTEAFF

J: TRBJ1-2
size: -
D: TRBD1
V: TRBV7-9
DNA: TGTGCCAGCAGCTCCGGGACAGTCAAGGATGGCTACACCTTC
CDR3: CASSSGTVKDGYTF

J: TRBJ1-1
size: -
D: -
V: TRBV25-1
DNA: TGTGCCAGCAAGGAGGGCGGGAGCGCTGAAGCTTTCTTT
CDR3: CASKEGGSAEAFF

J: TRBJ1-1
size: few
D: TRBD1
V: TRBV27
DNA: TGTGCCAGCAGCTACACAGGGGTGGGCACTGAAGCTTTCTTT
CDR3: CASSYTGVGTEAFF

J: TRBJ1-5
size: -
D: -
V: TRBV11-3
DNA: TGTGCCAGCAGCTTGGCCAGCAATCAGCCCCAGCATTTT
CDR3: CASSLASNQPQHF

J: TRBJ2-7
size: -
D: -
V: TRBV6-5
DNA: TGTGCCAGCAGTTACTCGGAAGGTTTCTCCTACGAGCAGTACTTC
CDR3: CASSYSEGFSYEQYF

J: TRBJ1-1
size: -
D: -
V: TRBV30
DNA: TGTGCCTGGGCCCCTGGGACTTTTTTCTCGAACACTGAAGCTTTCTTT
CDR3: CAWAPGTFFSNTEAFF

J: TRBJ2-1
size: -
D: TRBD2
V: TRBV3-1/TRBV3-2
DNA: TGTGCCAGCAGCCCAACACTCCTCAGCGGGGCCCGTTACAATGAGCAGTTCTTC
CDR3: CASSPTLLSGARYNEQFF

J: TRBJ1-2
size: -
D: -
V: TRBV18
DNA: TGTGCCAGCTCACCACAGGGAAGGGACGGCTACACCTTC
CDR3: CASSPQGRDGYTF

J: TRBJ1-4
size: -
D: TRBD1
V: TRBV25-1
DNA: TGTGCCAGCAGGGGACAGTTACTTGGGGGTGAAAAACTGTTTTTT
CDR3: CASRGQLLGGEKLFF

J: TRBJ2-6
size: once
D: -
V: TRBV24-1
DNA: TGTGCCACCAGTGATTTTGGGAGCTCTGGGGCCAACGTCCTGACTTTC
CDR3: CATSDFGSSGANVLTF

J: TRBJ2-1
size: -
D: -
V: TRBV7-3
DNA: TGTGCCAGCAGCTTAGGGACATCCAGCAATGAGCAGTTCTTC
CDR3: CASSLGTSSNEQFF